Listed below are T cell receptor beta chains from one sample, sequenced in a study of CD8+ T cells in alopecia areata. TCRdb's copy holds only in-frame clones and misses some; the assay was immunoSEQ multiplex PCR. This sample has about 110,000 clones; 45% to 60% occur once, and the top ten carry approximately 23%. Sequenced input: NKG2D-low CD8+ T cells sorted from blood. The source of these receptors is a human donor with alopecia areata. Each CDR3 is given without its conserved first and last residue. Not all rows give a size; the values are once, few, many and, for expanded clones, a class.

CDR3aa	v_gene	len	abundance	j_gene
ASSSYRGWIEAF	TRBV7-9	12	.	TRBJ1-1
ASSYSQGWSSYEQY	TRBV6-5	14	.	TRBJ2-7
SVWTSGNEQF	TRBV29-1	10	.	TRBJ2-1
ASSLAWQAQPQH	TRBV5-6	12	.	TRBJ1-5
ASSLVAGGPNNEQF	TRBV7-9	14	.	TRBJ2-1
ASSPGTSGRAKNIQY	TRBV28	15	few	TRBJ2-4
ASSFNNFEQY	TRBV5-1	10	.	TRBJ2-7
ASSTSNQPQH	TRBV6-1	10	.	TRBJ1-5
ASSLGSTEAF	TRBV5-1	10	.	TRBJ1-1
ASSLSPGQGAEAF	TRBV27	13	few	TRBJ1-1
SVDPRPENTEAF	TRBV29-1	12	.	TRBJ1-1
SVLQGNGYT	TRBV29-1	9	.	TRBJ1-2
SGGGPGASETQY	TRBV29-1	12	few	TRBJ2-5
ASSSYLSTDTQY	TRBV5-1	12	few	TRBJ2-3
ASSSRTSGVYNEQF	TRBV27	14	.	TRBJ2-1
ASLGQGAYGYT	TRBV27	11	.	TRBJ1-2
ASSPGAGTYEQY	TRBV27	12	.	TRBJ2-7
ASTGMMNTEAF	TRBV2	11	.	TRBJ1-1
ASSRTGRNTEAF	TRBV9	12	.	TRBJ1-1
ASSLGTVSGNTIY	TRBV5-8	13	.	TRBJ1-3
ASSQGSVGYT	TRBV14	10	.	TRBJ1-2
ASSFRGGKNIQY	TRBV13	12	few	TRBJ2-4
ASSPGGQGVYNEQF	TRBV2	14	.	TRBJ2-1
ASSHALGSAPKVSYEQY	TRBV23-1	17	few	TRBJ2-7
ASSLTGDEQF	TRBV7-3	10	.	TRBJ2-1
SVLAARNYEQY	TRBV29-1	11	.	.
ASKVGQGDNEQF	TRBV5-6	12	few	TRBJ2-1
ASSYPSLAGAYEQY	TRBV6-5	14	few	TRBJ2-7
ASSLFAGHSYEQY	TRBV27	13	once	TRBJ2-7
ASSIDLRGAYEQY	TRBV19	13	.	TRBJ2-7
ARGDLGQGIYEQY	TRBV2	13	.	TRBJ2-7
ASSIWDRDYEQF	TRBV19	12	.	TRBJ2-1
ASSLAGGNYNEQF	TRBV27	13	.	TRBJ2-1
SVGWGADQPQH	TRBV29-1	11	.	TRBJ1-5
ASSLTRAGNEQF	TRBV11-3	12	few	TRBJ2-1
ASSQSRLPGQDTSYEQY	TRBV23-1	17	few	TRBJ2-7
ASTSQGLTDTQY	TRBV13	12	.	TRBJ2-3
ASSLAFQRRSYNEQF	TRBV11-2	15	few	TRBJ2-1
ASSFPTSLEHEQY	TRBV7-2	13	few	TRBJ2-7
ASSQVKGIYNEQF	TRBV14	13	.	TRBJ2-1
ASSTTQGHPYEQY	TRBV5-6	13	few	TRBJ2-7
ASSLYASSYEQY	TRBV7-8	12	.	TRBJ2-7
ASSDTGGNTEAF	TRBV2	12	.	TRBJ1-1
ASGLSTDTQY	TRBV25-1	10	.	TRBJ2-3
ASSLGHEQY	TRBV27	9	.	TRBJ2-7
ASSFGQGYEQY	TRBV27	11	once	TRBJ2-7
ASSRTDPYGYT	TRBV7-9	11	few	TRBJ1-2
ASRQGPYEQY	TRBV27	10	.	TRBJ2-7
ASSLAGAYDNEQF	TRBV13	13	.	TRBJ2-1
ASSLSGGSPSYEQY	TRBV27	14	.	TRBJ2-7
ASTEGQGNTEAF	TRBV6-5	12	.	TRBJ1-1
ASSSVHYSEADTQY	TRBV7-2	14	.	TRBJ2-3
ASMGREGYEQY	TRBV19	11	.	TRBJ2-7
ASSFTGSTDTQY	TRBV5-1	12	.	TRBJ2-3
ASSARDSMNTEAF	TRBV9	13	.	TRBJ1-1
SVLDGTPPYEQY	TRBV29-1	12	few	TRBJ2-7
ASSLLGVGQPQH	TRBV27	12	.	TRBJ1-5
ASSFGTITHEQY	TRBV5-6	12	.	.
ASASSYEQY	TRBV27	9	few	TRBJ2-7